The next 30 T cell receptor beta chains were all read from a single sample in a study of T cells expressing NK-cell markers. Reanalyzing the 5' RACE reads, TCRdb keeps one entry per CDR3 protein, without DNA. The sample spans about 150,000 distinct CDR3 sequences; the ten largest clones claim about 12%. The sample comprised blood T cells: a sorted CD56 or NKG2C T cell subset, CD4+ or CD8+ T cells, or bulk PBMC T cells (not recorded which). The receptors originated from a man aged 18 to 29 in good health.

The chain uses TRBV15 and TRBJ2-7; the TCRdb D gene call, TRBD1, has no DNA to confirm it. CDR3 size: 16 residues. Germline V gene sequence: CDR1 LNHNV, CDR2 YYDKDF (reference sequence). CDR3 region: CATSSDGGIKTYEQYF.

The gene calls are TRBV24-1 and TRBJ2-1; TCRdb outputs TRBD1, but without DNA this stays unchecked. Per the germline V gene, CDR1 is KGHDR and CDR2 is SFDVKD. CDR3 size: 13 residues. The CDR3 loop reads CATSDPGGRGQFF.

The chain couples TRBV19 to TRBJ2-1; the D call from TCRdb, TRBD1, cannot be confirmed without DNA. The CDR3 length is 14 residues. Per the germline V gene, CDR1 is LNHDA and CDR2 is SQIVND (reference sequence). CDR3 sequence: CASSRTGIYNEQFF.

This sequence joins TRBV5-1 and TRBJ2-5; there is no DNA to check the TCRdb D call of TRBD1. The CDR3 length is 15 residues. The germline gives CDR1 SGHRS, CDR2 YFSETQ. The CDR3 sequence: CASSLTGPKQETQYF. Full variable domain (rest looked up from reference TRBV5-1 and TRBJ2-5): KAGVTQTPRYLIKTRGQQVTLSCSPISGHRSVSWYQQTPGQGLQFLFEYFSETQRNKGNFPGRFSGRQFSNSRSEMNVSTLELGDSALYLCASSLTGPKQETQYFGPGTRLLVL.

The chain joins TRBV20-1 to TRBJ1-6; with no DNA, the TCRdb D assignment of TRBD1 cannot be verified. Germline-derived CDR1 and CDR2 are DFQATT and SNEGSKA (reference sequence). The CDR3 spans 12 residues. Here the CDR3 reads CSARIGDSPLHF.

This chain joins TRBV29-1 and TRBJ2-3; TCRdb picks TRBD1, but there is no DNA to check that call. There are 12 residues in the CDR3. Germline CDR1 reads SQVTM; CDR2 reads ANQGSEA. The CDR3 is CSARPRLSTQYF.

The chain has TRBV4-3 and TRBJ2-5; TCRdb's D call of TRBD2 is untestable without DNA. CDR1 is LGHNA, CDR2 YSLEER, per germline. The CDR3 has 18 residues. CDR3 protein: CASSQEALGLSSDETQYF.

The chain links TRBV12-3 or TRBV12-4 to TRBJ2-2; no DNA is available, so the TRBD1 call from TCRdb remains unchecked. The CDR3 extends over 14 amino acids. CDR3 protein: CASSRTTNTGELFF.

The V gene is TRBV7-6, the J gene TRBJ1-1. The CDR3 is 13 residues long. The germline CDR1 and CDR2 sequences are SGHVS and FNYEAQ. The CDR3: CASIGRENTEAFF.

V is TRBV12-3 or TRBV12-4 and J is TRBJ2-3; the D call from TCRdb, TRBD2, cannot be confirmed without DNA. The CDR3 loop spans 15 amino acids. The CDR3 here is CASSFTSGRADTQYF.

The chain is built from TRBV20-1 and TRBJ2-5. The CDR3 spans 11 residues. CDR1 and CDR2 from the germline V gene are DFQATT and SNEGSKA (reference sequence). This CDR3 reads CSARGPETQYF.

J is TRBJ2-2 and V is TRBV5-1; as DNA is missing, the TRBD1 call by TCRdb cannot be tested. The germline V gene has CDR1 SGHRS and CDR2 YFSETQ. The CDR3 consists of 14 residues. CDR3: CASSWTGLVGELFF. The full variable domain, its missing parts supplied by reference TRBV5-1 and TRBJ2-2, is KAGVTQTPRYLIKTRGQQVTLSCSPISGHRSVSWYQQTPGQGLQFLFEYFSETQRNKGNFPGRFSGRQFSNSRSEMNVSTLELGDSALYLCASSWTGLVGELFFGEGSRLTVL.

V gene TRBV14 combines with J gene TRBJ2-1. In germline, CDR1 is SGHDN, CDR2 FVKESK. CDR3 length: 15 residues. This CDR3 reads CASSQGRMLSNEQFF.

The chain's CDR3 is CASILAGGSSSYNEQFF. This rearrangement joins TRBV2 to TRBJ2-1; TCRdb's D call of TRBD2 is untestable without DNA. Germline lookup yields CDR1 SNHLY and CDR2 FYNNEI. The CDR3 spans 17 residues.

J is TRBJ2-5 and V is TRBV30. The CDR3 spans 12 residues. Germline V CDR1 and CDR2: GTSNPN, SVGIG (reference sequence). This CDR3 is CAWRAERETQYF.

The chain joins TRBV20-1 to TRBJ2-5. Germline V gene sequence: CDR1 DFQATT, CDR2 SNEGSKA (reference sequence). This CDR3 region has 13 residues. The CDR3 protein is CSAREAHTETQYF.

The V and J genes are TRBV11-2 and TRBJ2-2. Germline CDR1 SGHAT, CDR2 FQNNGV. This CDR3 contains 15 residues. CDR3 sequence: CASSLVFGYTGELFF. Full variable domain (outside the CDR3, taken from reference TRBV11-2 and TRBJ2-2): EAGVAQSPRYKIIEKRQSVAFWCNPISGHATLYWYQQILGQGPKLLIQFQNNGVVDDSQLPKDRFSAERLKGVDSTLKIQPAKLEDSAVYLCASSLVFGYTGELFFGEGSRLTVL.

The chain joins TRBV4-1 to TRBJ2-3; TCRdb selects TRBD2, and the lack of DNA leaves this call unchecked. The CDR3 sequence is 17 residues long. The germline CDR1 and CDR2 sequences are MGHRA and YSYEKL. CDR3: CASSQGRLAGDGDTQYF.

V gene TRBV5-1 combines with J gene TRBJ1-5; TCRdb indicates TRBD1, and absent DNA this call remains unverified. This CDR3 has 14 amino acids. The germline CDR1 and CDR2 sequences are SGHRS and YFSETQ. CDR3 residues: CASSRDRGGQPQHF.

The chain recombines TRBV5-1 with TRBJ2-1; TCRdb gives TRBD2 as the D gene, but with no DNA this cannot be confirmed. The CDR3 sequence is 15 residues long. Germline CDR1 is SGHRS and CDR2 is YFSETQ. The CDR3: CASSLEGLAGGRQFF.

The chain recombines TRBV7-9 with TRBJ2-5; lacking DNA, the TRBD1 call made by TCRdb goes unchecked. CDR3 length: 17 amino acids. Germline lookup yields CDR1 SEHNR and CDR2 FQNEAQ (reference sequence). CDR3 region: CASSLTAGQGGIETQYF.

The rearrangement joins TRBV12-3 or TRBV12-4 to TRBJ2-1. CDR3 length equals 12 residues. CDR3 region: CASSQLDNEQFF.

The CDR3 here is CASTPGTPNTGELFF. The chain recombines TRBV12-3 or TRBV12-4 with TRBJ2-2; the TCRdb call, TRBD1, lacks DNA for checking. CDR3 length equals 15 residues.

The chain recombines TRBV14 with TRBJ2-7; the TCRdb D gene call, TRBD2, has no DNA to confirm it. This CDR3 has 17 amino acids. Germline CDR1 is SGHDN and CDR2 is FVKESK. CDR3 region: CASSQGGGDYYSYEQYF. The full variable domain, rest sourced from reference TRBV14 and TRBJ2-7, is EAGVTQFPSHSVIEKGQTVTLRCDPISGHDNLYWYRRVMGKEIKFLLHFVKESKQDESGMPNNRFLAERTGGTYSTLKVQPAELEDSGVYFCASSQGGGDYYSYEQYFGPGTRLTVT.

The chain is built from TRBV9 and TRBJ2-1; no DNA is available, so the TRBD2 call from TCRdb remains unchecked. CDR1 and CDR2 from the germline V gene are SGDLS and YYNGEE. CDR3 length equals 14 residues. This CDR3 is CASSPQRAYNEQFF.

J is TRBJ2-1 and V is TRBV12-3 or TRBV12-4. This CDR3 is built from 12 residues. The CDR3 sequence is CASSFEASEQFF.

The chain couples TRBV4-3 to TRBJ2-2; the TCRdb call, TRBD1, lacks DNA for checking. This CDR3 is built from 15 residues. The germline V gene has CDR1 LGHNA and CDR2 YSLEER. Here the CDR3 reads CASSTSDRGVGELFF.

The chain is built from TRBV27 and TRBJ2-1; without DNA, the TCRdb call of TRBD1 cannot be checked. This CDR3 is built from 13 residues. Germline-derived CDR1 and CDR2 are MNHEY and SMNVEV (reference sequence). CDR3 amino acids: CASNSGMINEQFF.

CDR3 sequence reads: CASALRIGELFF. This chain uses TRBV14 with TRBJ2-2. The CDR3 extends over 12 amino acids. The germline V gene encodes CDR1 SGHDN and CDR2 FVKESK. Variable domain in full (rest from reference TRBV14 and TRBJ2-2): EAGVTQFPSHSVIEKGQTVTLRCDPISGHDNLYWYRRVMGKEIKFLLHFVKESKQDESGMPNNRFLAERTGGTYSTLKVQPAELEDSGVYFCASALRIGELFFGEGSRLTVL.

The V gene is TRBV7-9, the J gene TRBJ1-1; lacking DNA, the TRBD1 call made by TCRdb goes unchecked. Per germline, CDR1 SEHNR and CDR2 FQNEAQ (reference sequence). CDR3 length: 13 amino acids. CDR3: CASSLEQGAAAFF.